This passage covers 16 T cell receptor beta chains from one sample sequenced in a study of T cell repertoires in ileal Crohn's disease. Time point reported: neoterminal ileum biopsy at postoperative endoscopy, about 6 months after surgery. This table comes from immunoSEQ multiplex PCR, and its TCRdb copy is limited to in-frame clones, with some not included. The sample gives about 12,000 clones, roughly 78% of which show up once; 4.5% is in the top ten. Input material: ileal tissue. The receptors shown here come from an adult with Crohn's disease.

For the CDR3, the DNA is TGTGCCAGCTCACGTCCTGGACAGAGCTTGAGCTACACCTTC. This sequence encodes CASSRPGQSLSYTF. The chain has TRBV18 and TRBJ1-2; TRBD1 is a possible D gene (6 bases). The CDR3 runs 14 residues. V was cut by 4 bases and J by 9 bases, with 18 bases left in between. From germline, CDR1 is KGHSH and CDR2 LQKENI.

V usage is TRBV11-2 and J usage is TRBJ1-2; TRBD1 might be the D (5 bases). The germline V and J ends were trimmed by 4 bases and 4 bases, with 19 bases remaining between them. Germline V lookup: CDR1 SGHAT, CDR2 FQNNGV. The CDR3 contains 16 residues. In nucleotides, the CDR3 is TGTGCCAGCAGCTCCCCAAGGGGAGGGAGGACCTATGGCTACACCTTC. Amino acids: CASSSPRGGRTYGYTF.

This clone turned up a few times. V is TRBV10-3 and J is TRBJ2-3, with D maybe TRBD2 (5 bases). The CDR3 contains 15 residues. CDR1 is ENHRY, CDR2 SYGVKD, per germline. Trimming pared 2 bases from V and 2 bases from J, leaving 11 bases between. CDR3 DNA: TGTGCCATCAGTGAGGCGAGGGTATCCACAGATACGCAGTATTTT. Translated: CAISEARVSTDTQYF.

The V and J genes are TRBV5-6 and TRBJ2-6; weak D call: TRBD2 (6 bases). The ends were cut back, 0 bases at V and 2 bases at J, with 9 bases in the middle. The CDR3 has 16 amino acids. Germline CDR1 SGHDT, CDR2 YYEEEE. CDR3 loop: CASSLAGGAGANVLTF. CDR3 bases: TGTGCCAGCAGCTTGGCCGGGGGTGCTGGGGCCAACGTCCTGACTTTC. Drawing the rest from reference TRBV5-6 and TRBJ2-6, the complete variable domain is DAGVTQSPTHLIKTRGQQVTLRCSPKSGHDTVSWYQQALGQGPQFIFQYYEEEERQRGNFPDRFSGHQFPNYSSELNVNALLLGDSALYLCASSLAGGAGANVLTFGAGSRLTVL.

This clone was observed a handful of times. The rearrangement joins TRBV2 to TRBJ1-5; D is undetermined. The CDR3 is 16 residues long. Trimming pared 2 bases from V and 6 bases from J, leaving 17 bases between. Germline V CDR1 and CDR2: SNHLY, FYNNEI. This chain's CDR3 is CASSEFWPRFFQPQHF. The DNA of the CDR3 is TGTGCCAGCAGTGAATTTTGGCCACGATTTTTTCAGCCCCAGCATTTT.

The V call is TRBV7-9, the J call TRBJ2-3; maybe TRBD2 (6 bases). V was clipped by 0 bases and J by 0 bases, with 16 bases between them. This CDR3 has 18 amino acids. Germline V lookup: CDR1 SEHNR, CDR2 FQNEAQ (reference sequence). The CDR3 loop reads CASSLAGVKRASTDTQYF. The CDR3 bases are TGTGCCAGCAGCTTAGCGGGGGTAAAGCGGGCTAGCACAGATACGCAGTATTTT.

The rearrangement links TRBV10-2 to TRBJ2-2, with 11 bases identical to TRBD1. With 6 bases clipped from V and 3 bases from J, the junction kept 3 bases outside the gene matches. The germline CDR1 and CDR2 sequences are WSHSY and SAAADI. The CDR3 contains 15 residues. CDR3 bases: TGCGCCAGCAGCCGGGACAGGGGGGACACCGGGGAGCTGTTTTTT. Translation: CASSRDRGDTGELFF.

The genes are TRBV9 and TRBJ2-3; 13 nucleotides agree with TRBD2. The CDR3 runs 16 residues. Germline CDR1 is SGDLS and CDR2 is YYNGEE. V lost 4 bases to trimming and J lost 4 bases; unmatched junction nucleotides: 6. This CDR3 is CASSPLLAGGSDTQYF. In nucleotides, the CDR3 is TGTGCCAGCAGCCCACTACTAGCGGGAGGGTCAGATACGCAGTATTTT.

This clone occurred once. The rearrangement links TRBV9 to TRBJ2-7, with 11 bases identical to TRBD2. CDR3 length equals 15 residues. CDR1 SGDLS and CDR2 YYNGEE come from the germline V gene. Losses at the gene ends were 3 bases for V and 6 bases for J; bases not matched to a gene: 8. CDR3 DNA: TGTGCCAGCAGCGGTACTAGCGGGAGACACTCCGAGCAGTACTTC. Translated, it gives CASSGTSGRHSEQYF. Based on the CDR3 plus reference TRBV9 and TRBJ2-7, the full variable domain is DSGVTQTPKHLITATGQRVTLRCSPRSGDLSVYWYQQSLDQGLQFLIQYYNGEERAKGNILERFSAQQFPDLHSELNLSSLELGDSALYFCASSGTSGRHSEQYFGPGTRLTVT.

The chain is built from TRBV18 and TRBJ2-7; TRBD1 might be the D (6 bases). This CDR3 comprises 15 residues. CDR1 is KGHSH, CDR2 LQKENI, per germline. V lost 2 bases, J lost 2 bases, and 13 bases lay in between. This CDR3 is CASSPGQGSTYEQYF. The CDR3 nucleotides read TGTGCCAGCTCACCAGGCCAGGGGTCAACCTACGAGCAGTACTTC.

The J gene is TRBJ2-1, the V gene TRBV29-1, with D hard to call. V was cut by 4 bases and J by 5 bases, with 3 bases left in between. CDR3 length: 10 amino acids. CDR1 and CDR2 (germline): SQVTM, ANQGSEA. The CDR3: CSVGNNEQFF. Here the CDR3 DNA reads TGCAGCGTTGGTAACAATGAGCAGTTCTTC.

J is TRBJ1-6 and V is TRBV7-9; 8 bases line up with TRBD1. Per germline, CDR1 SEHNR and CDR2 FQNEAQ (reference sequence). J gave up 10 bases and V 6 bases, and 8 bases lay outside the gene matches. The CDR3 is 14 residues long. The CDR3: CASRPDRVGSPLHF. The CDR3 DNA sequence: TGTGCCAGCAGACCGGACAGGGTTGGGTCACCCCTCCACTTT.

The chain joins TRBV7-6 to TRBJ2-7; D is possibly TRBD2 (6 bases). This CDR3 has 14 residues. Germline lookup yields CDR1 SGHVS and CDR2 FNYEAQ. Trimming took 1 base from V and 4 from J, leaving 11 bases between them. As DNA, the CDR3 is TGTGCCAGCAGCTTAGAGGAGGGAGATTACGAGCAGTACTTC. Translation: CASSLEEGDYEQYF.

This clone was seen just once. The chain uses TRBV6-5 and TRBJ2-1; 7 nucleotides agree with TRBD1. Germline loops: CDR1 MNHEY, CDR2 SVGAGI. CDR3 size: 15 residues. The V gene end was trimmed by 5 bases and the J gene end by 1 base; junction bases not matched to a gene: 5. The CDR3 sequence: CASSLRGQSYNEQFF. CDR3 sequence (DNA): TGTGCCAGCAGTCTGAGGGGGCAGTCCTACAATGAGCAGTTCTTC.

V usage is TRBV14 and J usage is TRBJ1-6; D uncertain. The germline CDR1 and CDR2 sequences are SGHDN and FVKESK. This CDR3 region has 12 residues. V was pared by 2 bases and J by 11 bases, with 7 bases between. The CDR3 loop is CASSQSGTPLHF. CDR3 coding DNA: TGTGCCAGCAGCCAATCGGGAACACCCCTCCACTTT.

This clone appeared a few times. The chain is built from TRBV18 and TRBJ1-4; D not resolved. The CDR3 is made up of 15 amino acids. Looked up from germline, CDR1 is KGHSH and CDR2 is LQKENI. V lost 2 bases to trimming and J lost 4 bases, with 11 bases between them. CDR3 residues: CASSPKRARNEKLFF. DNA for the CDR3: TGTGCCAGCTCACCAAAGAGGGCCCGTAATGAAAAACTGTTTTTT.